The 26 T cell receptor beta chains given below trace back to one sample, sequenced in a study of T cell changes during pregnancy in multiple sclerosis. Using immunoSEQ multiplex PCR, the repertoire was profiled, and TCRdb retains in-frame clones only, with some absent. The sample includes about 76,000 clones, around nine tenths of them seen just once. Material: peripheral blood, obtained in the first trimester of pregnancy. Receptors were obtained from a female donor in good health, enrolled as a control in a pregnancy study.

This chain connects TRBV7-8 to TRBJ2-1, with D hard to call. Germline loops: CDR1 SGHVS, CDR2 FQNEAQ. Trimming cost V 0 bases and J 4 bases, with 7 bases left between them. CDR3 length: 14 residues. In DNA form, the CDR3 reads TGTGCCAGCAGCTTAGCACCAGCGTACAATGAGCAGTTCTTC. Its translation: CASSLAPAYNEQFF.

The V gene is TRBV11-2, the J gene TRBJ2-3, with D tentatively TRBD1 (6 bases). Trimming stripped 0 bases from V and 4 bases from J, with 11 bases between. Germline CDR1 reads SGHAT; CDR2 reads FQNNGV. The CDR3 loop spans 15 amino acids. The CDR3 region is CASSLDLQGSDTQYF. Here the CDR3 DNA reads TGTGCCAGCAGCTTAGATCTACAGGGATCAGATACGCAGTATTTT.

The V gene is TRBV29-1, the J gene TRBJ2-3; 7 bases align to TRBD1. Losses at the gene ends were 6 bases for V and 1 base for J; bases not matched to a gene: 4. CDR1 and CDR2 from the germline V gene are SQVTM and ANQGSEA. CDR3 size: 13 residues. The CDR3 sequence: CSVTGTGTDTQYF. The DNA of the CDR3 is TGCAGCGTGACAGGGACCGGCACAGATACGCAGTATTTT.

This clone was detected only once. The gene calls are TRBV30 and TRBJ1-5; 8 positions match TRBD1. Trimming took 4 bases from V and 6 from J; bases not matched to a gene: 5. CDR3 size: 13 residues. CDR1 GTSNPN and CDR2 SVGIG come from the germline V gene (reference sequence). Written as DNA, the CDR3 is TGTGCCTGGAACAACAGGGGGGGTCAGCCCCAGCATTTT. It yields the protein CAWNNRGGQPQHF.

This sequence joins TRBV4-1 and TRBJ2-7, with 10 bases fitting TRBD2. Losses at the gene ends were 1 base for V and 4 bases for J; bases not matched to a gene: 4. This CDR3 has 15 amino acids. The germline V gene encodes CDR1 MGHRA and CDR2 YSYEKL. CDR3 residues: CASSQVKREGYEQYF. The CDR3 DNA sequence: TGCGCCAGCAGCCAAGTTAAGCGGGAGGGTTACGAGCAGTACTTC.

The rearrangement uses TRBV7-6 and TRBJ2-7; D is perhaps TRBD2 (6 bases). Trimming stripped 4 bases from V and 4 bases from J, with 17 bases between. Germline CDR1 reads SGHVS; CDR2 reads FNYEAQ. The CDR3 has 15 amino acids. For the CDR3, the DNA is TGTGCCAGCAGCTCAGATACCGGGAGCCTTTACGAGCAGTACTTC. Translated, it gives CASSSDTGSLYEQYF.

The CDR3 coding sequence is TGTGCCAGCACCGCCCCTAGCAGGACAGATACGCAGTATTTT. Translated, it gives CASTAPSRTDTQYF. V gene TRBV2 combines with J gene TRBJ2-3, with a tentative D call TRBD2 (5 bases). This CDR3 contains 14 residues. Trimming shortened V by 7 bases and J by 3 bases, and 14 bases separated the two germline ends. Germline CDR1 and CDR2: SNHLY and FYNNEI.

The chain recombines TRBV28 with TRBJ2-7; maybe TRBD2 (6 bases). The CDR3 spans 14 residues. V was cut by 8 bases and J by 0 bases, with 14 bases left in between. Germline assignment: CDR1 MDHEN and CDR2 SYDVKM. CDR3 in amino acids: CASAAGGSSYEQYF. The CDR3 DNA is TGTGCCAGCGCCGCCGGGGGATCCTCCTACGAGCAGTACTTC.

The V call is TRBV2, the J call TRBJ2-3; 8 bases are shared with TRBD2. Looked up from germline, CDR1 is SNHLY and CDR2 is FYNNEI. CDR3 length: 14 residues. Trimming took 6 bases from V and 0 from J; bases not matched to a gene: 2. CDR3 in amino acids: CASSLAGSTDTQYF. The CDR3 DNA follows: TGTGCCAGCAGCCTAGCGGGTAGCACAGATACGCAGTATTTT.

This clone was recorded a few times. The V call is TRBV13, the J call TRBJ1-1; D is undetermined. Trimming took off 0 bases at V and 4 bases at J, with 6 bases between the two ends. This CDR3 comprises 13 residues. Germline-derived CDR1 and CDR2 are PRHDT and FYEKMQ (reference sequence). The CDR3 protein is CASSLGQATEAFF. In DNA, the CDR3 is TGTGCCAGCAGCTTAGGGCAGGCCACTGAAGCTTTCTTT.

This rearrangement joins TRBV28 to TRBJ1-1; no reliable D call. Germline-derived CDR1 and CDR2 are MDHEN and SYDVKM. The V and J ends lost 8 bases and 1 base respectively, with 5 bases between them. CDR3 size: 11 residues. The CDR3: CASRSNTEAFF. DNA of the CDR3: TGTGCCAGCCGGTCGAACACTGAAGCTTTCTTT.

The chain joins TRBV28 to TRBJ1-5, with 8 bases that match TRBD1. CDR3 size: 16 residues. CDR1 and CDR2 from the germline V gene are MDHEN and SYDVKM. The ends lost 3 bases at V and 2 bases at J; junction bases unmatched: 6. The CDR3 protein is CASSFTTGVRNQPQHF. DNA for the CDR3: TGTGCCAGCAGTTTTACGACAGGGGTACGCAATCAGCCCCAGCATTTT.

The chain recombines TRBV6-5 with TRBJ2-1; D may be TRBD1 (6 bases). The CDR3 extends over 16 amino acids. The V end lost 4 bases, the J end lost 4 bases, and 17 bases lay between the germline ends. Germline CDR1 is MNHEY and CDR2 is SVGAGI. The CDR3 here is CASSSDRYGHYNEQFF. The CDR3 coding sequence is TGTGCCAGCAGTTCCGACAGGTATGGGCATTACAATGAGCAGTTCTTC.

The genes are TRBV12-5 and TRBJ2-7, with TRBD2 as a possible D gene (6 bases). V lost 3 bases to trimming and J lost 3 bases, with 12 bases between them. There are 14 residues in the CDR3. CDR1 is LGHNT and CDR2 is FRNRAP in the germline V gene. DNA for the CDR3: TGTGCTAGTGGTTTTAGATCGGGACTCTACGAGCAGTACTTC. It specifies CASGFRSGLYEQYF.

This chain connects TRBV27 to TRBJ1-2, with D perhaps TRBD1 (6 bases). V was pared by 2 bases and J by 5 bases, with 12 bases between. The CDR3 covers 14 residues. Germline V lookup: CDR1 MNHEY, CDR2 SMNVEV (reference sequence). CDR3 nucleotides: TGTGCCAGCAGTTTACAGGGGCTGGGGTATGGCTACACCTTC. This translates into CASSLQGLGYGYTF.

V usage is TRBV7-2 and J usage is TRBJ1-2; D possibly corresponds to TRBD1 (5 bases). V shed 4 bases and J shed 4 bases, with 7 bases lying between them. CDR3 size: 12 residues. The germline V gene has CDR1 SGHTA and CDR2 FQGNSA. The CDR3 region is CASSSDSYGYTF. The CDR3 DNA reads TGTGCCAGCAGCTCAGACAGCTATGGCTACACCTTC.

V is TRBV6-6 and J is TRBJ1-2, with a possible D match to TRBD1 (5 bases). The CDR3 is 16 amino acids. V dropped 1 base and J dropped 4 bases, with 16 bases sitting between them. The germline CDR1 and CDR2 sequences are MNHNY and SVGAGI (reference sequence). The CDR3 DNA is TGTGCCAGCAGTTACTTAACGCGGGACGCAACCTATGGCTACACCTTC. It encodes CASSYLTRDATYGYTF.

In DNA, the CDR3 is TGTGCCATCAGCCAGACAGGCTTCTCTGGAAACACCATATATTTT. Translated, it gives CAISQTGFSGNTIYF. The chain couples TRBV10-3 to TRBJ1-3, with D possibly TRBD1 on 6 matching bases. The CDR3 covers 15 residues. Germline lookup yields CDR1 ENHRY and CDR2 SYGVKD. The V and J ends lost 6 bases and 0 bases respectively, with 12 bases between them.

This chain connects TRBV28 to TRBJ2-1; D remains ambiguous. The germline gives CDR1 MDHEN, CDR2 SYDVKM. This CDR3 has 13 residues. Trimming removed 8 bases from V and 0 bases from J, with 8 bases in between. The CDR3 DNA follows: TGTGCCAGCCGGGTCAGCTCCTACAATGAGCAGTTCTTC. This translates into CASRVSSYNEQFF.

The chain links TRBV11-2 to TRBJ2-1; D remains unclear. The CDR3 runs 14 residues. Deletions cut 0 bases from V and 5 bases from J, with 8 bases between. Germline V gives CDR1 SGHAT, CDR2 FQNNGV. CDR3 DNA: TGTGCCAGCAGCTTAGAACCCCTAAACAATGAGCAGTTCTTC. Its protein product is CASSLEPLNNEQFF.

The chain employs TRBV5-8 and TRBJ1-2; TRBD1 matches at 8 bases. Germline CDR1 SGHTS, CDR2 YDEGEE. V lost 0 bases to trimming and J lost 8 bases; unmatched junction nucleotides: 6. The CDR3 spans 14 residues. The CDR3 spells CASSLEYDRGGYTF. DNA for the CDR3: TGTGCCAGCAGCTTGGAGTATGACAGGGGAGGCTACACCTTC. Together with reference TRBV5-8 and TRBJ1-2, the CDR3 gives the full variable domain: EAGVTQSPTHLIKTRGQQATLRCSPISGHTSVYWYQQALGLGLQFLLWYDEGEERNRGNFPPRFSGRQFPNYSSELNVNALELEDSALYLCASSLEYDRGGYTFGSGTRLTVV.

The CDR3 here is CASSFGLTFEEQYF. DNA for the CDR3: TGTGCCAGCAGTTTCGGACTAACATTTGAGGAGCAGTACTTC. The rearrangement joins TRBV27 to TRBJ2-7; D is possibly TRBD2 (6 bases). V lost 3 bases and J 7 bases, leaving 16 bases between the germline ends. The CDR3 length is 14 residues. Germline CDR1 and CDR2: MNHEY and SMNVEV (reference sequence).

V and J are TRBV15 and TRBJ1-1; 9 bases are shared with TRBD1. This CDR3 region has 14 residues. CDR1 and CDR2 from the germline V gene are LNHNV and YYDKDF (reference sequence). Germline trimming cut 5 bases from V and 4 bases from J; bases unmatched to any gene: 5. CDR3 sequence: CATSPRQGGTEAFF. DNA for the CDR3: TGTGCCACCAGCCCGCGACAGGGGGGCACTGAAGCTTTCTTT.

This chain uses TRBV6-1 with TRBJ2-2, with 9 nucleotides matching TRBD2. Germline CDR1 is MNHNS and CDR2 is SASEGT. The CDR3 is made up of 15 amino acids. Germline trimming cut 4 bases from V and 6 bases from J; bases unmatched to any gene: 6. In nucleotides, the CDR3 is TGTGCCAGCAGTGTGAGCGGGAGGATCGCCGGGGAGCTGTTTTTT. Translation gives CASSVSGRIAGELFF.

The V call is TRBV10-3, the J call TRBJ1-1; 7 nucleotides line up with TRBD1. Unmatched junction bases numbered 7, after V lost 8 bases and J lost 1 base. Germline V CDR1 and CDR2: ENHRY, SYGVKD. The CDR3 contains 14 residues. The CDR3 region is CAISRGSENTEAFF. The CDR3, as DNA: TGTGCCATCTCCAGGGGGAGCGAGAACACTGAAGCTTTCTTT.

The chain employs TRBV11-2 and TRBJ2-1; 8 bases agree with TRBD1. V shed 1 base, J shed 5 bases, and the junction held 7 bases outside the gene matches. Germline values: CDR1 SGHAT, CDR2 FQNNGV. The CDR3 sequence is 16 residues long. CDR3 region: CASSLGGTGGHNEQFF. Here the CDR3 DNA reads TGTGCCAGCAGCTTAGGGGGGACAGGTGGTCACAATGAGCAGTTCTTC.